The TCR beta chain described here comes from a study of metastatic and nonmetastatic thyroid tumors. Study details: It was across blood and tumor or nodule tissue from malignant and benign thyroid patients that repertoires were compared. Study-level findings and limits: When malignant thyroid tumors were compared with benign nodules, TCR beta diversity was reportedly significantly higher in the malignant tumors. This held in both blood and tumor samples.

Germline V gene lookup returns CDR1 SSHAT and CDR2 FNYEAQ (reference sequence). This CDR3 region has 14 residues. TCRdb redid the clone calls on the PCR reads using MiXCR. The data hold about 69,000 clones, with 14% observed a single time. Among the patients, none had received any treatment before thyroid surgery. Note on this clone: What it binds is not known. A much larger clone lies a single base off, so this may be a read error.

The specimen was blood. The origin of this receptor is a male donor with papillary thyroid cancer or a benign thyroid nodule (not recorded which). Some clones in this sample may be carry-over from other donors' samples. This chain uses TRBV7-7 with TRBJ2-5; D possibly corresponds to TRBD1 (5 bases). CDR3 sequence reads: CASSLDTGQETKYF. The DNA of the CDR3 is TGTGCTAGCAGCTTAGACACAGGACAAGAGACCAAGTACTTC. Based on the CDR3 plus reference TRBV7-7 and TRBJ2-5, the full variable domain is GAGVSQSPRYKVTKRGQDVTLRCDPISSHATLYWYQQALGQGPEFLTYFNYEAQPDKSGLPSDRFSAERPEGSISTLTIQRTEQRDSAMYRCASSLDTGQETKYFGPGTRLLVL.